This is a list of T cell receptor beta chains from one sample in a study of blood T cells in healthy people across ages. TCRdb passed the 5' RACE reads through MiXCR, listing each CDR3 protein once. This table has some 930,000 distinct CDR3 sequences, roughly 29% appearing once. The sample was also reused in another study, on T cells of mothers and their children.

The sample taken for sequencing was blood. The receptors stem from a woman aged 35 to 49 in good health. CDR3s include the opening cysteine and the closing phenylalanine or tryptophan. A D gene is named only where the DNA matches it firmly. Size is stated for part of the rows, as once, few or many counts, or as a class when the clone is expanded.

v_gene	j_gene	d_gene	abundance	CDR3aa	CDR3nt
TRBV5-4	TRBJ2-6	TRBD1	-	CASSEGQGAGANVLTF	TGTGCCAGCAGCGAGGGACAGGGGGCCGGGGCCAACGTCCTGACTTTC
TRBV7-9	TRBJ2-4	-	-	CASSLAGHSKNIQYF	TGTGCCAGCAGCTTAGCAGGTCACAGCAAAAACATTCAGTACTTC
TRBV5-1	TRBJ2-7	TRBD1	few	CASSLGRGFSYEQYF	TGCGCCAGCAGCTTGGGCAGGGGGTTCTCCTACGAGCAGTACTTC
TRBV29-1	TRBJ1-4	-	many	CSVRWMDGKLFF	TGCAGCGTTCGCTGGATGGACGGAAAACTGTTTTTT
TRBV20-1	TRBJ1-2	-	few	CSASHRNGYTF	TGCAGTGCTAGTCACAGGAATGGCTACACCTTC
TRBV11-2	TRBJ2-4	-	once	CASSLDPNYSVAKNIQYF	TGTGCCAGCAGCTTAGATCCGAACTACTCAGTAGCCAAAAACATTCAGTACTTC
TRBV7-3	TRBJ1-6	-	few	CASRSRGNNSPLHF	TGTGCCAGCAGGTCCCGAGGGAACAATTCACCCCTCCACTTT
TRBV28	TRBJ2-1	-	few	CASSSRDKGYNEQFF	TGTGCCAGCAGTAGCAGGGATAAGGGGTACAATGAGCAGTTCTTC
TRBV7-2	TRBJ2-7	TRBD1	-	CASSSQQGYEQYF	TGTGCCAGCAGCTCACAACAGGGGTACGAGCAGTACTTC
TRBV5-6	TRBJ2-1	TRBD2	-	CASSLLLAGSNEQFF	TGTGCCAGCAGCTTGCTGCTAGCGGGGAGTAATGAGCAGTTCTTC